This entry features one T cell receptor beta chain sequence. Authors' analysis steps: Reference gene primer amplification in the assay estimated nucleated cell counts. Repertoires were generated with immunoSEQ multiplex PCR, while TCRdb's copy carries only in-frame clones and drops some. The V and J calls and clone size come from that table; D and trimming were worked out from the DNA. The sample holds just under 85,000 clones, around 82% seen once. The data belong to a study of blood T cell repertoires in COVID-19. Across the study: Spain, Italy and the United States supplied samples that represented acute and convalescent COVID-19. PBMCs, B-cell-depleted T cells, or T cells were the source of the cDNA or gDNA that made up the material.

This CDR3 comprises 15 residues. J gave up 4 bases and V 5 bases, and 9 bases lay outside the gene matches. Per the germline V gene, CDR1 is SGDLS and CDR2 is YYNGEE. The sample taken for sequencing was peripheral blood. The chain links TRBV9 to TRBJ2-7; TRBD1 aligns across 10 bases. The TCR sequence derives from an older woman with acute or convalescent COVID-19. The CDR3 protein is CASSATGTGVYEQYF. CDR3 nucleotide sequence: TGTGCCAGCAGTGCCACCGGGACAGGGGTATACGAGCAGTACTTC.